The clone carrying this TCR beta chain was recorded once. Its antigen is unidentified. This specimen comes from a study of neoadjuvant nivolumab and ipilimumab in lung cancer. Study-level results: Higher pretherapy blood TCR richness went with higher resected-tumor richness. Pathologic regression was not significantly tied to TCR clonality.

Germline CDR1 reads SEHNR; CDR2 reads FQNEAQ (reference sequence). The ends were cut back, 4 bases at V and 0 bases at J, with 13 bases in the middle. This CDR3 spans 15 amino acids. Libraries were prepared by immunoSEQ multiplex PCR; TCRdb keeps only in-frame clonotypes and omits some of them. The sample records 39,000 or so clones, 89% being singletons. The sequences come from peripheral blood, collected before neoadjuvant nivolumab, alone or with ipilimumab. This TCR was sampled from an adult with non-small cell lung cancer. The chain has TRBV7-9 and TRBJ2-7, with D unresolved. The CDR3: CASSSQKGHSYEQYF. The CDR3 nucleotides read TGTGCCAGCAGCTCACAGAAGGGTCACTCCTACGAGCAGTACTTC.